The clone carrying this TCR beta chain has ten or more counts. Its antigen is unidentified. The source of the sample is a study of T cells in Graves' hyperthyroidism and ophthalmopathy. Broader study findings: Most expanded thyroid clonotypes above 0.001 recurred in blood.

Uncontrolled infections, other autoimmune diseases, pregnancy or lactation led to exclusion of patients. From RNA transcripts, TCR beta CDR3 regions were amplified. Initially, a first-round RT-PCR of the TCR CDR3 employed the HTBI primer set. Each CDR3 protein is one row after TCRdb ran MiXCR on the multiplex PCR reads. The sample carries more than 500,000 distinct CDR3 sequences, 15% to 20% recorded once. Sequencing was carried out using blood. The source of this sequence is a woman in her 30s with Graves' hyperthyroidism.

The CDR3 sequence: CSAITGGITEAFF. The CDR3 DNA is TGCAGTGCTATTACAGGGGGCATCACTGAAGCTTTCTTT. The rearrangement links TRBV20-1 to TRBJ1-1, with 9 bases identical to TRBD1. Per germline, CDR1 DFQATT and CDR2 SNEGSKA (reference sequence). This CDR3 region has 13 residues. V shed 4 bases, J shed 4 bases, and the junction held 4 bases outside the gene matches.